This T cell receptor (beta chain) was captured in a study of response to subunit inactivated influenza vaccine (dated by TCRdb to the late 2010s). Regarding the complete study: Deep quantitative profiling of the T cell receptor repertoire was used in the study to follow responses to a trivalent subunit inactivated influenza vaccine. Points the paper makes about the study in general: The authors proposed that each seasonal influenza vaccination may bring in only a limited number of new T cells.

Taken from the germline V gene (reference sequence), the CDR1 and CDR2 loops are GTSNPN and SVGIG. V is clipped by 2 bases and J by 7 bases, and the sequence between their germline boundaries is 9 bases long. The CDR3 measures 11 amino acids from cysteine to phenylalanine. Only the CDR3 DNA is retained, 33 bases long and in frame from the first base. The library was produced with RT-PCR. Instrument on record: Illumina HiSeq 2500. TCRdb applied fastp at Q25 and MiXCR to the public reads, then kept only in-frame beta chains. Rows with a matching CDR3 protein are joined into one entry that keeps the most common DNA and genes. This sample holds around 530,000 distinct CDR3 sequences; 12% were observed only once. 10% of the sample rests with the top ten. This clonotype was found a few times. It lacks a known antigen. Base qualities are missing; no much larger clone stands one base away.

Sequences were derived from PBMCs from blood, sampled on the day of vaccination. The receptor's source is a man aged 45-65 years who received an inactivated influenza vaccine. Donor details come from another sample of the same person, matched by shared clones. This chain joins TRBV30 to TRBJ2-7; TRBD2 is possibly the D segment (6 matching bases). This receptor carries the CDR3 CAWSWAGEQYF. The DNA sequence is TGTGCCTGGAGTTGGGCGGGAGAGCAGTACTTC.